Shown below are 24 T cell receptor beta chains from a single sample sequenced in a study of Ad26.COV2.S vaccination and SARS-CoV-2 variants. Treatment specified: roughly 20 received Ad26.COV2.S at low or high dose, single or two shots; several received placebo; per-sample allocation not given. Following the first vaccine or placebo injection, samples were taken on day 63. The repertoire was sequenced with immunoSEQ multiplex PCR; TCRdb's copy has only in-frame clones and lacks some. The profile shows over 400,000 clones, around 90% of them singletons. The material sequenced was peripheral blood, taken in a trial of Ad26.COV2.S vaccine versus placebo. The origin of the receptors is a person between 18 and 60 years old who received the Ad26.COV2.S COVID-19 vaccine or a placebo.

This chain connects TRBV9 to TRBJ2-3; D is possibly TRBD2 (7 bases). This CDR3 spans 14 amino acids. CDR1 and CDR2 from the germline V gene are SGDLS and YYNGEE. V was pared by 0 bases and J by 4 bases, with 9 bases between. The CDR3 sequence is CASSVGGGPDTQYF. CDR3 bases: TGTGCCAGCAGCGTAGGGGGGGGCCCAGATACGCAGTATTTT. Supplemented by reference TRBV9 and TRBJ2-3, the full variable domain reads DSGVTQTPKHLITATGQRVTLRCSPRSGDLSVYWYQQSLDQGLQFLIQYYNGEERAKGNILERFSAQQFPDLHSELNLSSLELGDSALYFCASSVGGGPDTQYFGPGTRLTVL.

The CDR3 DNA sequence: TGTGCCACCCAAGGAGGGTCAGAGACCCAGTACTTC. It yields the protein CATQGGSETQYF. This chain uses TRBV19 with TRBJ2-5; the D gene is possibly TRBD2 (6 bases). Trimming pared 10 bases from V and 4 bases from J, leaving 13 bases between. Germline V lookup: CDR1 LNHDA, CDR2 SQIVND (reference sequence). The CDR3 runs 12 residues. Complete variable domain (other parts from reference TRBV19 and TRBJ2-5): DGGITQSPKYLFRKEGQNVTLSCEQNLNHDAMYWYRQDPGQGLRLIYYSQIVNDFQKGDIAEGYSVSREKKESFPLTVTSAQKNPTAFYLCATQGGSETQYFGPGTRLLVL.

The rearrangement uses TRBV7-2 and TRBJ2-1; TRBD1 or TRBD2 may be the D gene (5 bases each). The germline V gene encodes CDR1 SGHTA and CDR2 FQGNSA. The CDR3 extends over 15 amino acids. V was clipped by 6 bases and J by 5 bases, with 17 bases between them. The CDR3 spells CASSSDRGGHNEQFF. For the CDR3, the DNA is TGTGCCAGCAGTTCGGACCGGGGCGGCCACAATGAGCAGTTCTTC.

The V and J genes are TRBV6-1 and TRBJ1-5; tentatively, D is TRBD1 (5 bases). CDR1 and CDR2 (germline): MNHNS, SASEGT. V lost 4 bases and J lost 7, with 20 bases in between. The CDR3 has 16 residues. CDR3 amino acids: CASSVGREFANQPQHF. The CDR3 region has the DNA TGTGCCAGCAGTGTGGGCAGGGAGTTCGCCAACCAGCCCCAGCATTTT.

V gene TRBV25-1 combines with J gene TRBJ1-6; 9 nucleotides agree with TRBD1. Germline V gene sequence: CDR1 MGHDK, CDR2 SYGVNS. J gave up 7 bases and V 1 base, and 5 bases lay outside the gene matches. This CDR3 spans 16 amino acids. Here the CDR3 DNA reads TGTGCCAGCAGTGAATCCCGGACAGGGGTCAATTCACCCCTCCACTTT. It is translated as CASSESRTGVNSPLHF.

This chain uses TRBV16 with TRBJ2-3, with 10 positions matching TRBD2. J lost 3 bases, V lost 3 bases, and 3 bases had no gene match. Germline values: CDR1 KGHSY, CDR2 FQNENV. The CDR3 runs 15 residues. CDR3 in amino acids: CASSQSSGRTDTQYF. In nucleotides, the CDR3 is TGTGCCAGCAGCCAGTCTAGCGGGAGAACAGATACGCAGTATTTT.

V usage is TRBV14 and J usage is TRBJ2-3; D call uncertain. Per germline, CDR1 SGHDN and CDR2 FVKESK. CDR3 length equals 13 residues. V was cut by 0 bases and J by 4 bases, with 5 bases left in between. Here the CDR3 DNA reads TGTGCCAGCAGCCAAGATGTGTCAGATACGCAGTATTTT. This gives the protein CASSQDVSDTQYF.

The chain links TRBV10-3 to TRBJ2-7; the match to TRBD1 covers 7 bases. CDR3 size: 13 residues. The V gene's germline CDR1 is ENHRY and CDR2 SYGVKD. V shed 3 bases and J 5 bases; nucleotides not matched to a gene: 4. This CDR3 reads CAISDLTGDEQYF. The DNA for the CDR3 is TGTGCCATCAGTGACCTCACAGGGGACGAGCAGTACTTC.

The rearrangement joins TRBV6-5 to TRBJ2-3, with D maybe TRBD1 (6 bases). The V end lost 7 bases, the J end lost 2 bases, and 10 bases lay between the germline ends. The CDR3 runs 13 residues. The germline CDR1 and CDR2 sequences are MNHEY and SVGAGI. CDR3 nucleotides: TGTGCCAGCATCGACAGGAACACAGATACGCAGTATTTT. It codes for CASIDRNTDTQYF.

CDR3 in amino acids: CASSLSQRYNEQFF. The CDR3 DNA sequence: TGTGCCAGCAGCTTAAGTCAGCGGTACAATGAGCAGTTCTTC. This sequence joins TRBV11-2 and TRBJ2-1; tentative D call: TRBD2 (5 bases). The CDR3 consists of 14 residues. Germline V CDR1 and CDR2: SGHAT, FQNNGV. Trimming removed 2 bases at V and 4 bases at J, with 9 bases between.

CDR3 DNA: TGTGCCAGCAGCCACACCGGGACGGTGAGGGTTGGGGCTTTCTTT. Its translation: CASSHTGTVRVGAFF. This chain connects TRBV6-2 or TRBV6-3 to TRBJ1-1; weak D call: TRBD1 (5 bases). CDR1 MNHEY and CDR2 SVGEGT come from the germline V gene. This CDR3 comprises 15 residues. V lost 6 bases, J lost 11 bases, and 25 bases lay in between.

This chain uses TRBV7-2 with TRBJ1-2; D uncertain. Germline V gives CDR1 SGHTA, CDR2 FQGNSA. V lost 2 bases to trimming and J lost 0 bases, with 13 bases between them. The CDR3 runs 16 residues. The CDR3 DNA is TGTGCCAGCAGCTTACTGGTGGGATTAGCTAACTATGGCTACACCTTC. It encodes CASSLLVGLANYGYTF. Complete variable domain (other parts from reference TRBV7-2 and TRBJ1-2): GAGVSQSPSNKVTEKGKDVELRCDPISGHTALYWYRQSLGQGLEFLIYFQGNSAPDKSGLPSDRFSAERTGGSVSTLTIQRTQQEDSAVYLCASSLLVGLANYGYTFGSGTRLTVV.

CDR3 in DNA: TGTGCCAGCAGTGAGGGGGACAGGGTGGAGGACGAGCAGTACTTC. This gives the protein CASSEGDRVEDEQYF. This sequence joins TRBV2 and TRBJ2-7, with 9 bases aligning to TRBD1. V lost 3 bases and J lost 5; bases outside the gene matches: 8. CDR3 length equals 15 residues. Germline V gives CDR1 SNHLY, CDR2 FYNNEI. Full variable domain (missing parts from reference TRBV2 and TRBJ2-7): EPEVTQTPSHQVTQMGQEVILRCVPISNHLYFYWYRQILGQKVEFLVSFYNNEISEKSEIFDDQFSVERPDGSNFTLKIRSTKLEDSAMYFCASSEGDRVEDEQYFGPGTRLTVT.

CDR3 in amino acids: CASSGPLAGGLYEQFF. In DNA form, the CDR3 reads TGTGCCAGCAGCGGACCCCTAGCGGGAGGTTTGTATGAGCAGTTCTTC. The chain couples TRBV9 to TRBJ2-1, with TRBD2 identical over 11 bases. This CDR3 has 16 residues. Germline values: CDR1 SGDLS, CDR2 YYNGEE. J lost 8 bases, V lost 3 bases, and 10 bases had no gene match.

The V call is TRBV4-1, the J call TRBJ1-6; 10 bases align to TRBD1. Germline CDR1 reads MGHRA; CDR2 reads YSYEKL. V lost 4 bases, J lost 11 bases, and 8 bases stayed unmatched. The CDR3 contains 15 residues. The chain's CDR3 is CASSPPGQGLAPLHF. Written as DNA, the CDR3 is TGCGCCAGCAGCCCACCGGGACAGGGGCTGGCACCCCTCCACTTT.

The chain combines TRBV28 with TRBJ2-3; D is unclear. CDR3 length: 16 residues. Trimming shortened V by 3 bases and J by 4 bases, and 17 bases separated the two germline ends. Germline V CDR1 and CDR2: MDHEN, SYDVKM. The CDR3, as DNA: TGTGCCAGCAGTTTCACGTCGGCCCGACGGGCAGATACGCAGTATTTT. This encodes CASSFTSARRADTQYF. Supplemented by reference TRBV28 and TRBJ2-3, the full variable domain reads DVKVTQSSRYLVKRTGEKVFLECVQDMDHENMFWYRQDPGLGLRLIYFSYDVKMKEKGDIPEGYSVSREKKERFSLILESASTNQTSMYLCASSFTSARRADTQYFGPGTRLTVL.

The V gene is TRBV12-3 or TRBV12-4, the J gene TRBJ2-1; D may be TRBD2 (6 bases). V shed 2 bases and J shed 10 bases, with 12 bases lying between them. The CDR3 covers 13 residues. CDR3 DNA: TGTGCCAGCAGTTTACCTCCCGGACTAGAGCAGTTCTTC. Translation gives CASSLPPGLEQFF.

This clone has a single count. The chain uses TRBV5-6 and TRBJ1-1; 8 bases map to TRBD1. Germline V lookup: CDR1 SGHDT, CDR2 YYEEEE. The CDR3 length is 14 residues. The V and J ends lost 4 bases and 0 bases, in that order; junction bases with no gene match: 2. The CDR3 region is CASSIRGLNTEAFF. The CDR3 coding sequence is TGTGCCAGCAGCATCAGGGGGCTGAACACTGAAGCTTTCTTT.

This chain links TRBV27 with TRBJ2-1; 8 bases align to TRBD2. The J segment lost 4 bases and the V segment lost 2 bases, leaving 4 bases of the junction unmatched. The CDR3 runs 15 residues. Germline V gives CDR1 MNHEY, CDR2 SMNVEV (reference sequence). Here the CDR3 reads CASSLPGGIYNEQFF. The CDR3 DNA follows: TGTGCCAGCAGTTTACCGGGAGGGATTTACAATGAGCAGTTCTTC.

This chain connects TRBV5-8 to TRBJ1-4; D is possibly TRBD1 (6 bases). Germline V gene data show CDR1 as SGHTS and CDR2 as YDEGEE. The CDR3 length is 16 residues. V was cut by 2 bases and J by 0 bases, with 11 bases left in between. The CDR3 loop reads CASSFPGVATNEKLFF. The DNA of the CDR3 is TGTGCCAGCAGCTTCCCAGGGGTGGCAACTAATGAAAAACTGTTTTTT.

The chain combines TRBV5-1 with TRBJ1-6, with 8 bases identical to TRBD1. The CDR3 covers 17 residues. Germline V gene sequence: CDR1 SGHRS, CDR2 YFSETQ. V was clipped by 0 bases and J by 9 bases; unmatched bases: 11. Written as DNA, the CDR3 is TGCGCCAGCAGCTTGGCCCCGGACAGGGTGTTAATTTCACCCCTCCACTTT. This sequence encodes CASSLAPDRVLISPLHF. Looking up the rest from reference TRBV5-1 and TRBJ1-6 gives the full variable domain: KAGVTQTPRYLIKTRGQQVTLSCSPISGHRSVSWYQQTPGQGLQFLFEYFSETQRNKGNFPGRFSGRQFSNSRSEMNVSTLELGDSALYLCASSLAPDRVLISPLHFGNGTRLTVT.

This clone is labeled as medium-sized (0.01 to 0.1%). The chain employs TRBV7-3 and TRBJ2-2; 11 nucleotides line up with TRBD1. Trimming at V came to 4 bases and at J to 7 bases, leaving 5 bases not matched to a gene. CDR1 is SGHTA and CDR2 is FQGTGA in the germline V gene. CDR3 length: 15 residues. The CDR3, as DNA: TGTGCCAGCAGCTCGGGACAGGGGGATGGCGGGGAGCTGTTTTTT. It yields the protein CASSSGQGDGGELFF. Looking up the rest from reference TRBV7-3 and TRBJ2-2 gives the full variable domain: GAGVSQTPSNKVTEKGKYVELRCDPISGHTALYWYRQSLGQGPEFLIYFQGTGAADDSGLPNDRFFAVRPEGSVSTLKIQRTERGDSAVYLCASSSGQGDGGELFFGEGSRLTVL.

V and J are TRBV21-1 and TRBJ2-1. TRBV21-1 is marked as a pseudogene. The CDR3 covers 15 residues. The CDR3 DNA follows: TGTGCCAGCACCGCCGGGACCGTAAATTACAATGAGCAGTTCTTC. It encodes CASTAGTVNYNEQFF.

This chain uses TRBV10-3 with TRBJ2-2; D is unclear. Trimming removed 6 bases from V and 1 base from J, with 9 bases in between. Germline V lookup: CDR1 ENHRY, CDR2 SYGVKD. The CDR3 spans 14 residues. CDR3 in DNA: TGTGCCATCAGCCTCGACCGGAACACCGGGGAGCTGTTTTTT. This gives the protein CAISLDRNTGELFF.